The T cell receptor beta chain under discussion was sequenced for a study of T cell responses to AZD1222 COVID-19 vaccine (dated by TCRdb to the early 2020s). Background for the entire study: TCR sequencing was performed for 230 to 250 trial participants, of whom 200 to 220 were given two doses of AZD1222 and approximately 25 were given two doses of MenACWY control vaccine. Trial participants were enrolled by age into subgroups of 18-55, 56-69 and 70-plus years, and around 150, 28 and 57 TCR-sequenced participants, respectively, were included in these subgroups. The study at large found these results: In the small 56-69-year group, the increase in depth fell short of significance, most likely because of low power. Most participants were white British and females outnumbered males, and the authors suggested that clonal diversity may have been underestimated. Conclusions about previously exposed vaccinees are limited because only a handful of AZD1222 recipients were SARS-CoV-2 seropositive at baseline. Reportedly, almost half of the unique spike-specific TCRs recognized epitopes lying outside the regions that are mutated in the B.1.351 and B.1.1.7 variants. Vaccine-associated CD4 TCRs spanned the whole spike protein, with dominant responses in regions 160-218 and 743-854. Because no samples from the day 14 peak response were available, repertoires could be characterized only after the peak T cell response. A significant rise in spike-specific TCR breadth and depth was observed after two AZD1222 doses relative to day 0 and relative to MenACWY recipients.

The CDR3 regions of human TCRbeta chains were analyzed by immunosequencing. As for the authors' bioinformatics: Repertoire TCRs were matched against a reference library of SARS-CoV-2-specific TCRs generated with the MIRA antigen-specificity platform. Breadth meant the fraction of unique TCRs that were SARS-CoV-2-associated, whereas depth meant the fraction of total T cells that were SARS-CoV-2-associated. Using the MIRA data, every spike-specific TCR was mapped to the spike region that the TCR reacted to and assigned to either a CD4 or a CD8 class. Log10-transformed breadth and depth values were compared by one-way ANOVA with Sidak's multiple comparisons tests. TCRdb took this table from immuneACCESS and kept in-frame rearrangements with V and J called. Such tables lack part of the clones; where checked against another copy, unresolved V genes explain under half of the gap, and the rest is unexplained. The V and J calls and clone size are taken from that table; D and trimming were inferred from the DNA. The sample table shows 150,000 or so clones, and under 95% are seen once. The ten largest clones represent under 1.5% of the sample.

In the paper's terms, the time point label means: about 28 days (+/-7) after the second vaccine dose. AZD1222 recipients whose second dose came at about 4 weeks and those whose second dose came at about 12 weeks were combined into one group, since spike-specific TCR depth and breadth did not differ between the two schedules. Samples from vaccinated people were obtained from the UK trials COV001 and COV002, which included a single-blind randomized controlled phase 2/3 trial of AZD1222 (ChAdOx1 nCoV-19) in healthy adults. Trial participant PBMC samples were collected at day 0 and day 28 after the second dose for TCRbeta chain sequencing. The junction shows trimming of 0 bases on V and 7 bases on J, plus 4 bases between the germline ends. The CDR3 sequence holds 11 residues, the cysteine and phenylalanine included. Only the CDR3 DNA is retained, 33 bases long and in frame from the first base. The germline V gene yields MNHEY for CDR1 and SVGEGT for CDR2.

To note about this clone: Its specific antigen is unknown. The record has no base qualities; no much larger clone is one base away. Other DNA sequences in the sample encode the same CDR3.

The V and J genes are TRBV6-2 or TRBV6-3 and TRBJ2-7; no D segment can be confidently identified. The TCR sequence derives from an adult who received the AZD1222 COVID-19 vaccine. The sequencing here drew on peripheral blood, taken 28 days after the second AZD1222 dose. The CDR3 reads as follows: CASSYSSEQYF. At the DNA level, the sequence is TGTGCCAGCAGTTACTCGTCAGAGCAGTACTTC.